This TCR beta chain originates from a study of T-cell reconstitution after alpha-beta-depleted transplantation in children. Study results and caveats: There were some patients whose high TCRbeta diversity at day 60 came from surviving recipient T cells and thymic progenitors.

This clonotype was seen many times. Its specificity is not known. In germline, CDR1 is MNHEY, CDR2 SVGEGT. V shed 2 bases and J 3 bases; nucleotides not matched to a gene: 0. This CDR3 has 14 amino acids. Unique molecular identifiers were used to barcode this TCRbeta library. TCRdb redid the calling of the PCR reads with MiXCR, one entry per CDR3 protein. The repertoire holds 90,000 to 100,000 distinct CDR3 sequences, with 23% as singletons. V gene TRBV6-2 or TRBV6-3 combines with J gene TRBJ2-7; TRBD1 aligns across 11 bases. The sequence was collected from a boy aged 2 to 10 with acute lymphoblastic leukemia, due to receive a stem cell transplant. The specimen was PBMCs, collected before TCRalphabeta/CD19-depleted stem cell transplant. The CDR3 DNA sequence: TGTGCCAGCAGTTACGGGACAGGGGGCTACGAGCAGTACTTC. This encodes CASSYGTGGYEQYF.